The clone carrying this T cell receptor beta chain is a singleton in its sample. The record originates from a study of blood T cell repertoires in COVID-19. The protocol was immunoSEQ multiplex PCR, while the TCRdb copy is restricted to in-frame clones and leaves out a portion. The sample has about 130,000 clones, roughly 85% seen once. Germline V gene lookup returns CDR1 SGDLS and CDR2 YYNGEE. Trimming left V 0 bases short and J 3 bases short, with 9 bases between. The CDR3 length is 15 residues. This chain links TRBV9 with TRBJ1-4, with a weak D call TRBD1 (5 bases). Specimen: peripheral blood. This TCR came from a man at least 80 years old with active or convalescent COVID-19. CDR3 coding DNA: TGTGCCAGCAGCGTAGGGGGCGGCCCTAATGAAAAACTGTTTTTT. It encodes CASSVGGGPNEKLFF.